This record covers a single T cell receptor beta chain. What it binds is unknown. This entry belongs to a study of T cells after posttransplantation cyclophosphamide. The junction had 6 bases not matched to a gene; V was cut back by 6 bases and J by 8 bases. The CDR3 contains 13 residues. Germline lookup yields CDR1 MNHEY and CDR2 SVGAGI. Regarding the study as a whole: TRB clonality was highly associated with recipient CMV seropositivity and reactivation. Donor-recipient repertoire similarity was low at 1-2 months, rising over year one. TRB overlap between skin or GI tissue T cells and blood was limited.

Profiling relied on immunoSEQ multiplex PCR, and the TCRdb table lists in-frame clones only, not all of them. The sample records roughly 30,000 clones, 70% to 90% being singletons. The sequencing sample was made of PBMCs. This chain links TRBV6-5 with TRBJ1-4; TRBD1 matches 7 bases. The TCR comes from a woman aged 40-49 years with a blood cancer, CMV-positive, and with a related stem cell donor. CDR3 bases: TGTGCCAGCAGCCGGGACAGCGAGGAAAAACTGTTTTTT. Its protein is CASSRDSEEKLFF.